Listed below are T cell receptor beta chains from one sample, sequenced in a study of cytomegalovirus exposure and HLA in healthy donors. Here immunoSEQ multiplex PCR was the method, and the copy in TCRdb shows in-frame clones only, minus some. The repertoire has some 170,000 clones, roughly 84% of them found once; the top ten carry about 10%. Sequenced material: PBMCs. These receptors came from a man aged 30-40 years in good health and CMV-seropositive. Each CDR3 is given with its conserved first and last residue. The D gene is left open where the match is weak. Size is stated for part of the rows, as once, few or many counts, or as a class when the clone is expanded.

j_call clone_size d_call v_call cdr3_aa cdr3_nt
TRBJ2-1 NA TRBD2 TRBV9 CASSVIPGLAVSSSYNEQFF TGTGCCAGCAGCGTGATACCGGGACTAGCCGTATCCAGCTCCTACAATGAGCAGTTCTTC
TRBJ1-2 NA TRBD1 TRBV30 CAWGYNRGGGYGYTF TGTGCCTGGGGATATAACAGGGGTGGTGGATATGGCTACACCTTC
TRBJ1-6 NA TRBD1 TRBV6-1 CASSETGRFSPLHF TGTGCCAGCAGTGAGACAGGGAGATTTTCACCCCTCCACTTT
TRBJ1-4 NA NA TRBV13 CASSVRGGHEKLFF TGTGCCAGCAGTGTCAGAGGGGGACATGAAAAACTGTTTTTT
TRBJ2-1 few NA TRBV11-3 CASSLVEGNEQFF TGTGCCAGCAGCTTAGTTGAGGGCAATGAGCAGTTCTTC
TRBJ2-7 NA NA TRBV10-3 CAISESRDGSSYEQYF TGTGCCATCAGTGAGTCAAGGGACGGGAGCTCCTACGAGCAGTACTTC
TRBJ2-7 NA NA TRBV20-1 CSAEAGYEQYF TGCAGTGCTGAGGCCGGGTACGAGCAGTACTTC
TRBJ2-3 NA TRBD2 TRBV14 CASSHPSGGAGDTQYF TGTGCCAGCAGCCATCCTAGCGGGGGGGCCGGGGATACGCAGTATTTT
TRBJ1-5 NA NA TRBV19 CASSQPLQGLYQPQHF TGTGCCAGTAGCCAACCTTTACAGGGTTTATATCAGCCCCAGCATTTT
TRBJ2-7 few NA TRBV14 CASSWGEEGKQYF TGTGCCAGCAGCTGGGGTGAGGAGGGGAAGCAGTACTTC
TRBJ2-3 NA TRBD2 TRBV28 CALNSGGPLDTQYF TGTGCCCTAAACTCGGGGGGGCCTTTAGATACGCAGTATTTT
TRBJ1-5 NA NA TRBV19 CASREQGEQPQHF TGTGCCAGTAGAGAACAGGGAGAGCAGCCCCAGCATTTT
TRBJ2-7 few NA TRBV9 CASRSGRRSYEQYF TGTGCCAGCAGGTCCGGGAGAAGGAGCTACGAGCAGTACTTC
TRBJ2-7 NA TRBD2 TRBV12-5 CASGTGTTLSF TGTGCTAGTGGTACCGGGACTACCCTTTCGTTC
TRBJ2-7 NA NA TRBV7-8 CASNLLAQSSYEQYF TGTGCCAGCAATCTATTAGCTCAGAGCTCCTACGAGCAGTACTTC